The entry that follows covers one T cell receptor (beta chain) sequence. This sample was included in a study of T cell changes during pregnancy in multiple sclerosis. TCRdb keeps only in-frame clones here, not all; method: immunoSEQ multiplex PCR. This sample has around 88,000 clones; roughly 92% occur once, and the top ten carry about 3%. This clonotype was obtained from a female donor with multiple sclerosis, enrolled in a pregnancy study. The sequencing used peripheral blood, collected in the first trimester of pregnancy.

CDR3 loop: CASSLGAQETQYF. As DNA, the CDR3 is TGCGCCAGCAGCTTAGGAGCCCAAGAGACCCAGTACTTC. This chain links TRBV5-1 with TRBJ2-5, with unresolved D. CDR3 size: 13 residues. V lost 2 bases and J 1 base, leaving 6 bases between the germline ends. The germline CDR1 and CDR2 sequences are SGHRS and YFSETQ.